The entry below describes one T cell receptor beta chain. Its antigen is not identified. This entry is derived from a study of CD8 T cells in Susac syndrome. General study findings and limits: The study recognized that the number of individuals in its TCR sequencing and HLA analysis was relatively small.

After extraction with the RNeasy kit, roughly 0.45 to 1 ug of the RNA was reverse transcribed using random hexamers. MiXCR, applied by TCRdb to the immunoSEQ multiplex PCR reads, yields one record per CDR3 protein. This sample has 70,000 to 75,000 distinct CDR3 sequences, with roughly 93% found just once. CDR3 size: 13 residues. Trimming took 6 bases from V and 0 from J, leaving 6 bases between them. CDR1 DFQATT and CDR2 SNEGSKA come from the germline V gene (reference sequence). This rearrangement joins TRBV20-1 to TRBJ2-6; D is unclear. Sequencing used CD4+ T cells from PBMCs. The clonotype originates from a human donor with Susac syndrome. The CDR3, as DNA: TGCAGTGCCAGGAGCTCTGGGGCCAACGTCCTGACTTTC. The encoded protein is CSARSSGANVLTF.